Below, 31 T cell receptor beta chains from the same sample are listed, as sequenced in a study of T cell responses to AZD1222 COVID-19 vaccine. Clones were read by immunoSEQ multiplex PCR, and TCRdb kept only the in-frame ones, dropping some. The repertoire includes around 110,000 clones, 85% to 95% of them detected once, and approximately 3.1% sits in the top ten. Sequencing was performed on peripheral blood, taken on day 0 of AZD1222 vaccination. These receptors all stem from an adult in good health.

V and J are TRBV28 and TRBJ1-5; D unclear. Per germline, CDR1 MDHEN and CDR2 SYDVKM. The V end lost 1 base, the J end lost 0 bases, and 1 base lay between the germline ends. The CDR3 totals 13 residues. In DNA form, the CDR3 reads TGTGCCAGCAGTTTATATAGCAATCAGCCCCAGCATTTT. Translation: CASSLYSNQPQHF. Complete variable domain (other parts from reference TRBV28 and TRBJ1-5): DVKVTQSSRYLVKRTGEKVFLECVQDMDHENMFWYRQDPGLGLRLIYFSYDVKMKEKGDIPEGYSVSREKKERFSLILESASTNQTSMYLCASSLYSNQPQHFGDGTRLSIL.

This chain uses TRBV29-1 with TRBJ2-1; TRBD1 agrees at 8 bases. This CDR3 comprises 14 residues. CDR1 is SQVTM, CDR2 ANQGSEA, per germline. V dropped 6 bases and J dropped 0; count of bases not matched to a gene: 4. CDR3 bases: TGCAGCGTCCGCGACAGGGGCTCCTACAATGAGCAGTTCTTC. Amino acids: CSVRDRGSYNEQFF.

For the CDR3, the DNA is TGTGCCAGCAGTTCGGAAGCAGGGGCCTCTGGGGCCAACGTCCTGACTTTC. Encoded protein: CASSSEAGASGANVLTF. The rearrangement links TRBV27 to TRBJ2-6, with D perhaps TRBD1 (6 bases). Trimming removed 4 bases at V and 0 bases at J, with 13 bases between. This CDR3 spans 17 amino acids. The germline CDR1 and CDR2 sequences are MNHEY and SMNVEV (reference sequence). Full variable domain (remainder filled in from reference TRBV27 and TRBJ2-6): EAQVTQNPRYLITVTGKKLTVTCSQNMNHEYMSWYRQDPGLGLRQIYYSMNVEVTDKGDVPEGYKVSRKEKRNFPLILESPSPNQTSLYFCASSSEAGASGANVLTFGAGSRLTVL.

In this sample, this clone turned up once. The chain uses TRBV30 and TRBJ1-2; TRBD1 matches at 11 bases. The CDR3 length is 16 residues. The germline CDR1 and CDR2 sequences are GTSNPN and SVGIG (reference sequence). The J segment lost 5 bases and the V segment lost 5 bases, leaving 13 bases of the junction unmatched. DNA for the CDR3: TGTGCCTGGGCTCTTCCGGGACAGGGGGTTTTGTATGGCTACACCTTC. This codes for CAWALPGQGVLYGYTF.

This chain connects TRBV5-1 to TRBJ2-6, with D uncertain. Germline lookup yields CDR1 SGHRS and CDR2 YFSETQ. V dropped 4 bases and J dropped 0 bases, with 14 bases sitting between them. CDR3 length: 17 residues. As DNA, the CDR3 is TGCGCCAGCAGCCCCCGAGACGGACCCTCTGGGGCCAACGTCCTGACTTTC. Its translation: CASSPRDGPSGANVLTF.

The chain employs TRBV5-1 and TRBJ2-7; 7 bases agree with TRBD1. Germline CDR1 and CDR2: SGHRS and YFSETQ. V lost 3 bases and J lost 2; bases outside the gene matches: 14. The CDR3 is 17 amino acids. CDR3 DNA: TGCGCCAGCAGCTCCCCCCTGGGACAGACTTATACCTACGAGCAGTACTTC. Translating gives CASSSPLGQTYTYEQYF.

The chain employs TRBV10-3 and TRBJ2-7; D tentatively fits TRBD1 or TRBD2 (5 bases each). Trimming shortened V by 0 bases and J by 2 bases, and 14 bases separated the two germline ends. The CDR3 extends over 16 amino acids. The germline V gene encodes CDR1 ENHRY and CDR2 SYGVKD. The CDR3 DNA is TGTGCCATCAGTGAGTCGTGGGGGTTAGCGACCTACGAGCAGTACTTC. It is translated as CAISESWGLATYEQYF.

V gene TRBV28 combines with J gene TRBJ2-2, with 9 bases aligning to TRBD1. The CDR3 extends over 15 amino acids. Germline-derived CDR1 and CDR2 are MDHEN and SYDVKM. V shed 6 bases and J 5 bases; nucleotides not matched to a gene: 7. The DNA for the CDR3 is TGTGCCAGCAGGACAGGGGGAATAAGAACCGGGGAGCTGTTTTTT. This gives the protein CASRTGGIRTGELFF.

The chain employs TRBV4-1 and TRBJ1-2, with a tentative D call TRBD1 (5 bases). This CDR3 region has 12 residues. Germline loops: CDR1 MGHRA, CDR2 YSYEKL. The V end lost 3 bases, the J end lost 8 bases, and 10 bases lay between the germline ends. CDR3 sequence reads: CASSQRGWGYTF. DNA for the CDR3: TGCGCCAGCAGCCAGAGGGGCTGGGGCTACACCTTC.

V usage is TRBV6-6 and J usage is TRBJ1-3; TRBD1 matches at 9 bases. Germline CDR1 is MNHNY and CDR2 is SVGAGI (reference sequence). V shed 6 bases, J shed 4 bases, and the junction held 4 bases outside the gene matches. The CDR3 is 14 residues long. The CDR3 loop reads CASSGTGYGNTIYF. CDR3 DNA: TGTGCCAGCAGCGGGACAGGGTACGGAAACACCATATATTTT.

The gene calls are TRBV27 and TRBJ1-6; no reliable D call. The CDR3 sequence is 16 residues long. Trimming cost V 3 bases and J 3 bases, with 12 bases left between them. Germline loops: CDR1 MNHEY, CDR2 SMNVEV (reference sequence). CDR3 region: CASSFLETLYNSPLHF. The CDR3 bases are TGTGCCAGCAGTTTTCTGGAGACACTCTATAATTCACCCCTCCACTTT.

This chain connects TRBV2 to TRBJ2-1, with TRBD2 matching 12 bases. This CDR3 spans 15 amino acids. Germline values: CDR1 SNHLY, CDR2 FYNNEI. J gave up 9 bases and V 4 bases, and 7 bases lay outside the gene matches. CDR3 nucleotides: TGTGCCAGCAGTGTAGGGACTAGCGGGTCATCTGAGCAGTTCTTC. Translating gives CASSVGTSGSSEQFF.

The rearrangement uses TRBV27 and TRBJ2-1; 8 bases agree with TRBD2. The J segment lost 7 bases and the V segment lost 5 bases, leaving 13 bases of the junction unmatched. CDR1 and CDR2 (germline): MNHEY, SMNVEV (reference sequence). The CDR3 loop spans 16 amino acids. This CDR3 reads CASSPSAGVYRNEQFF. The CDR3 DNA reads TGTGCCAGCAGTCCCTCAGCGGGAGTCTATAGGAATGAGCAGTTCTTC.

The chain's CDR3 is CASQDPLADFYEQYF. For the CDR3, the DNA is TGTGCCAGCCAAGATCCACTAGCAGACTTCTACGAGCAGTACTTC. The chain is built from TRBV28 and TRBJ2-7, with TRBD2 as a possible D gene (6 bases). The length of the CDR3 is 15 residues. CDR1 and CDR2 from the germline V gene are MDHEN and SYDVKM. V lost 8 bases to trimming and J lost 3 bases, with 20 bases between them.

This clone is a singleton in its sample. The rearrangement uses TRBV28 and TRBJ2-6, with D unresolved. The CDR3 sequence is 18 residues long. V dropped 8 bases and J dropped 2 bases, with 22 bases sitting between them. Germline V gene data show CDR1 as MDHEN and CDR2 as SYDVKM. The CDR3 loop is CASFPLTGRRAGANVLTF. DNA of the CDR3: TGTGCCAGCTTCCCTCTAACGGGCCGAAGGGCTGGGGCCAACGTCCTGACTTTC. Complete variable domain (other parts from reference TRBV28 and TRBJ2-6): DVKVTQSSRYLVKRTGEKVFLECVQDMDHENMFWYRQDPGLGLRLIYFSYDVKMKEKGDIPEGYSVSREKKERFSLILESASTNQTSMYLCASFPLTGRRAGANVLTFGAGSRLTVL.

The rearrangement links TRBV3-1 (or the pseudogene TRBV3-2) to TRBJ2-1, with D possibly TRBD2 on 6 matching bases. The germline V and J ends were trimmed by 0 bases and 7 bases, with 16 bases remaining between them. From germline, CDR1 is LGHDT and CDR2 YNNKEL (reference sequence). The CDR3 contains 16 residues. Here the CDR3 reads CASSQDFPGAENEQFF. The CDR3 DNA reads TGTGCCAGCAGCCAAGACTTTCCGGGAGCAGAGAATGAGCAGTTCTTC.

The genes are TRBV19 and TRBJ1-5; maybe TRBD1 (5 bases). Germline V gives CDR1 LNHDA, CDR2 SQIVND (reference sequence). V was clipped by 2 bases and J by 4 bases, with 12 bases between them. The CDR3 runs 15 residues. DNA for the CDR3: TGTGCCAGTAGTATACCTTCAGGGAATAATCAGCCCCAGCATTTT. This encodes CASSIPSGNNQPQHF.

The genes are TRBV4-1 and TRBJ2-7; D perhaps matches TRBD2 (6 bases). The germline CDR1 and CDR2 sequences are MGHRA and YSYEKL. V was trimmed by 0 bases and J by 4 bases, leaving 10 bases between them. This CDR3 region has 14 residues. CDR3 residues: CASSQEGLVYEQYF. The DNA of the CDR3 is TGCGCCAGCAGCCAAGAGGGACTCGTATACGAGCAGTACTTC.

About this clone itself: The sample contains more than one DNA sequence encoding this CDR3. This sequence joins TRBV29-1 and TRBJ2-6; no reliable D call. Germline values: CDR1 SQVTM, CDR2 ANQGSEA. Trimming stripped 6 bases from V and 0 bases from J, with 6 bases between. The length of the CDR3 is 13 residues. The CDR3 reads CSVSLSGANVLTF. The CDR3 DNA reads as TGCAGCGTAAGCCTCTCTGGGGCCAACGTCCTGACTTTC. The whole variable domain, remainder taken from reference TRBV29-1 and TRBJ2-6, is SAVISQKPSRDICQRGTSLTIQCQVDSQVTMMFWYRQQPGQSLTLIATANQGSEATYESGFVIDKFPISRPNLTFSTLTVSNMSPEDSSIYLCSVSLSGANVLTFGAGSRLTVL.

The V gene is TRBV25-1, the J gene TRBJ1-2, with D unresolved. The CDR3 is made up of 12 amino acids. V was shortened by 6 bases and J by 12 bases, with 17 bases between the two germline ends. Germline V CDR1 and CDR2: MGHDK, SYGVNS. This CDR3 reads CASRGITDENTF. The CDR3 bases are TGTGCCAGCAGGGGCATAACGGATGAGAACACCTTC.

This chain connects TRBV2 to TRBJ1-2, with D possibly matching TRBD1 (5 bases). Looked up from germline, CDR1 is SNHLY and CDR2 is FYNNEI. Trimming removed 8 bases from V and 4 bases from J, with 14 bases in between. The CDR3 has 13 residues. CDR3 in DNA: TGTGCCAGCTGGGGGGGGGAGCTCTATGGCTACACCTTC. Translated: CASWGGELYGYTF.

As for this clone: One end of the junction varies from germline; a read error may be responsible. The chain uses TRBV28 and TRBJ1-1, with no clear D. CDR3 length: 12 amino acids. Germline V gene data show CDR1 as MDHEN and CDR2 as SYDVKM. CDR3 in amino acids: CASSLLPTEAFF. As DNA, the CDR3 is TGTGCCAGCAGCTTATTACCCACTGAAGCTTTCTTT. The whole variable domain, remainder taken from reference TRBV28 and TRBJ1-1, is DVKVTQSSRYLVKRTGEKVFLECVQDMDHENMFWYRQDPGLGLRLIYFSYDVKMKEKGDIPEGYSVSREKKERFSLILESASTNQTSMYLCASSLLPTEAFFGQGTRLTVV.

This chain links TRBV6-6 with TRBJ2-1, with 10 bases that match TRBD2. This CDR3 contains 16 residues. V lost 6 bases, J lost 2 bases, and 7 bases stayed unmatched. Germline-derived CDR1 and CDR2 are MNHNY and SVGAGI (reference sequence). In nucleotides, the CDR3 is TGTGCCAGCAGACCTAGCGGGAGAGGGGCCTACAATGAGCAGTTCTTC. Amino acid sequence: CASRPSGRGAYNEQFF.

The CDR3 sequence: CASSSTLGDQETQYF. The CDR3 nucleotides read TGTGCCAGCAGTTCGACCCTTGGAGATCAAGAGACCCAGTACTTC. V usage is TRBV28 and J usage is TRBJ2-5; D remains ambiguous. Trimming removed 4 bases from V and 2 bases from J, with 14 bases in between. The CDR3 sequence is 15 residues long. The germline V gene encodes CDR1 MDHEN and CDR2 SYDVKM.

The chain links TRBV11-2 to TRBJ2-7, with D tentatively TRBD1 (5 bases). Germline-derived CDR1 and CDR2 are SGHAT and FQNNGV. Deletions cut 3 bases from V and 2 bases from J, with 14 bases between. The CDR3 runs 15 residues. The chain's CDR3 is CASSLDVGQTYEQYF. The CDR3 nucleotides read TGTGCCAGCAGCTTGGATGTGGGGCAGACCTACGAGCAGTACTTC. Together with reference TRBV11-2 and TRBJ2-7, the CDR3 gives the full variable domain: EAGVAQSPRYKIIEKRQSVAFWCNPISGHATLYWYQQILGQGPKLLIQFQNNGVVDDSQLPKDRFSAERLKGVDSTLKIQPAKLEDSAVYLCASSLDVGQTYEQYFGPGTRLTVT.

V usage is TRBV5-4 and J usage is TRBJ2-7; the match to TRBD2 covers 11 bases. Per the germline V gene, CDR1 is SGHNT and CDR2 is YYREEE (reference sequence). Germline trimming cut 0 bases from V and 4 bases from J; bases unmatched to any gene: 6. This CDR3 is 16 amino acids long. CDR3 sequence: CASSLGTSGFGYEQYF. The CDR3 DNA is TGTGCCAGCAGCTTGGGGACTAGCGGGTTTGGTTACGAGCAGTACTTC.

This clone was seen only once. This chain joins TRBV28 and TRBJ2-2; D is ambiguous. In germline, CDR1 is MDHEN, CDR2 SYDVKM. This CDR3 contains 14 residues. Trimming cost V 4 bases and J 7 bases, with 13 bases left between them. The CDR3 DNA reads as TGTGCCAGCAGTTCCGGGTATCCGCGCGGGGAGCTGTTTTTT. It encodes CASSSGYPRGELFF.

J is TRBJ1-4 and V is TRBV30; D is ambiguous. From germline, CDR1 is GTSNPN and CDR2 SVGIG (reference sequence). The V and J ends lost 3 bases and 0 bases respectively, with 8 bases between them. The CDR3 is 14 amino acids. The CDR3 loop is CAWRGIATNEKLFF. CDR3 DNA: TGTGCCTGGAGGGGGATTGCAACTAATGAAAAACTGTTTTTT. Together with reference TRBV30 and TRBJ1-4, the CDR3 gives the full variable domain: SQTIHQWPATLVQPVGSPLSLECTVEGTSNPNLYWYRQAAGRGLQLLFYSVGIGQISSEVPQNLSASRPQDRQFILSSKKLLLSDSGFYLCAWRGIATNEKLFFGSGTQLSVL.

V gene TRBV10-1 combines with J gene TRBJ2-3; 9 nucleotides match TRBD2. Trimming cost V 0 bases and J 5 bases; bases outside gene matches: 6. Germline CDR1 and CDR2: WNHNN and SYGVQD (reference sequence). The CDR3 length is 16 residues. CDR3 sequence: CASSESAGGPVDTQYF. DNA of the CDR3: TGCGCCAGCAGTGAGTCGGCGGGAGGGCCTGTAGATACGCAGTATTTT.

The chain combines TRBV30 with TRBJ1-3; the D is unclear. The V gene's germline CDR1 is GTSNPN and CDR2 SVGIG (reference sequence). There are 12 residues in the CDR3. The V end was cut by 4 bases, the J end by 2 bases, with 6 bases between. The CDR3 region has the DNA TGTGCCTGGAATATTGCTGGAAACACCATATATTTT. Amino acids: CAWNIAGNTIYF.

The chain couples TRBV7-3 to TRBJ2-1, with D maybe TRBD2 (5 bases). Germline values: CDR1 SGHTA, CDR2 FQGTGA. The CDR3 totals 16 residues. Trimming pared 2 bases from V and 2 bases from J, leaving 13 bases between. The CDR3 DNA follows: TGTGCCAGCAGCTTATCCCGGGGAGCCCCCTACAATGAGCAGTTCTTC. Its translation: CASSLSRGAPYNEQFF.